This TCR beta chain stems from a study of graft-versus-host responses after intestinal transplantation. Across the study: Multivisceral, liver-intestinal, or isolated intestinal transplants were given to recipients.

Note on this clone: Its antigen remains unknown.

General observations from the study: Detected in recipient marrow were GvH clones, some of which were first observed in ileum or blood.

In germline, CDR1 is SGHDN, CDR2 FVKESK. V shed 4 bases and J shed 5 bases, with 10 bases lying between them. This CDR3 is built from 13 residues. Sequencing used immunoSEQ multiplex PCR; TCRdb keeps in-frame clones, though not all of them. The sample has about 40,000 clones; roughly 86% are singletons. Sequenced material: PBMCs, taken 267 days after transplant. This receptor was taken from a human patient who received an intestinal transplant, so some T cells may come from the graft donor. The chain combines TRBV14 with TRBJ2-3, with D possibly being TRBD2 (5 bases). CDR3 sequence (DNA): TGTGCCAGCAGCCTCTATGCGGGAGATACGCAGTATTTT. Encoded protein: CASSLYAGDTQYF.